A selection of T cell receptor beta chains follows, all from one sample in a study of cytotoxic CD8 clonotypes in ibrutinib-treated CLL. Only in-frame clones appear in the TCRdb table, and some are missing; sequencing was by immunoSEQ multiplex PCR. The sample yields over 120,000 clones, roughly three quarters seen once. Material: PBMCs, obtained after 24 months of ibrutinib treatment. The source is a human donor with chronic lymphocytic leukemia. Each CDR3 is given with its conserved first and last residue. The D gene is left open where the match is weak. Part of the rows lack a size; the others show once, few, many or a class for expanded clones.

cdr3_length: 16
d_call: .
j_call: TRBJ1-1
clone_size: .
v_call: TRBV4-3
cdr3_aa: CASSQELGHGDTEAFF
cdr3_nt: TGCGCCAGCAGCCAAGAGTTGGGGCATGGGGACACTGAAGCTTTCTTT

cdr3_length: 14
d_call: .
j_call: TRBJ2-7
clone_size: once
v_call: TRBV28
cdr3_aa: CASHVGEAGYEQYF
cdr3_nt: TGTGCCAGCCATGTTGGGGAGGCGGGTTACGAGCAGTACTTC

cdr3_length: 14
d_call: .
j_call: TRBJ2-3
clone_size: .
v_call: TRBV9
cdr3_aa: CASSVGVGTDTQYF
cdr3_nt: TGTGCCAGCAGCGTAGGTGTAGGAACAGATACGCAGTATTTT

cdr3_length: 14
d_call: .
j_call: TRBJ1-5
clone_size: .
v_call: TRBV19
cdr3_aa: CASSPQSGHQPQHF
cdr3_nt: TGTGCCAGTAGCCCCCAATCGGGGCATCAGCCCCAGCATTTT

cdr3_length: 17
d_call: TRBD2
j_call: TRBJ2-1
clone_size: .
v_call: TRBV6-1
cdr3_aa: CASSEARLAGSYNEQFF
cdr3_nt: TGTGCCAGCAGTGAAGCGCGATTAGCGGGGTCCTACAATGAGCAGTTCTTC

cdr3_length: 16
d_call: TRBD1
j_call: TRBJ1-1
clone_size: .
v_call: TRBV27
cdr3_aa: CASSLGAGTGITEAFF
cdr3_nt: TGTGCCAGCAGTTTAGGGGCGGGGACAGGGATTACTGAAGCTTTCTTT

cdr3_length: 13
d_call: .
j_call: TRBJ1-1
clone_size: .
v_call: TRBV5-1
cdr3_aa: CASSPAVNTEAFF
cdr3_nt: TGCGCCAGCAGCCCGGCGGTGAACACTGAAGCTTTCTTT

cdr3_length: 14
d_call: TRBD1
j_call: TRBJ2-7
clone_size: once
v_call: TRBV18
cdr3_aa: CASSPGQGTYEQYF
cdr3_nt: TGTGCCAGCTCTCCGGGACAGGGAACCTACGAGCAGTACTTC

cdr3_length: 14
d_call: .
j_call: TRBJ1-2
clone_size: once
v_call: TRBV6-5
cdr3_aa: CASRGDATNYGYTF
cdr3_nt: TGTGCCAGCCGAGGGGACGCTACTAACTATGGCTACACCTTC

cdr3_length: 16
d_call: .
j_call: TRBJ1-5
clone_size: .
v_call: TRBV7-6
cdr3_aa: CASSLVGGAVGQPQHF
cdr3_nt: TGTGCCAGCAGCTTAGTGGGCGGGGCGGTAGGTCAGCCCCAGCATTTT

cdr3_length: 15
d_call: .
j_call: TRBJ1-5
clone_size: .
v_call: TRBV19
cdr3_aa: CASSIGGGGNQPQHF
cdr3_nt: TGTGCCAGTAGTATAGGTGGTGGCGGCAATCAGCCCCAGCATTTT

cdr3_length: 17
d_call: .
j_call: TRBJ2-7
clone_size: .
v_call: TRBV5-4
cdr3_aa: CASSEGGAGWSSYEQYF
cdr3_nt: TGTGCCAGCAGCGAAGGAGGGGCAGGGTGGAGCTCCTACGAGCAGTACTTC

cdr3_length: 17
d_call: .
j_call: TRBJ2-5
clone_size: .
v_call: TRBV27
cdr3_aa: CASSLSMGQPLQETQYF
cdr3_nt: TGTGCCAGCAGTTTATCGATGGGGCAGCCCTTACAAGAGACCCAGTACTTC

cdr3_length: 16
d_call: .
j_call: TRBJ1-5
clone_size: few
v_call: TRBV28
cdr3_aa: CASSLGTEGGNQPQHF
cdr3_nt: TGTGCCAGCAGTTTGGGGACTGAGGGGGGGAATCAGCCCCAGCATTTT

cdr3_length: 14
d_call: .
j_call: TRBJ2-5
clone_size: once
v_call: TRBV7-9
cdr3_aa: CASSRQTTQETQYF
cdr3_nt: TGTGCCAGCAGCCGACAAACAACCCAAGAGACCCAGTACTTC

cdr3_length: 16
d_call: .
j_call: TRBJ2-2
clone_size: once
v_call: TRBV10-3
cdr3_aa: CAIPRGSTPNTGELFF
cdr3_nt: TGTGCCATCCCCCGAGGGTCCACCCCGAACACCGGGGAGCTGTTTTTT

cdr3_length: 12
d_call: .
j_call: TRBJ2-2
clone_size: .
v_call: TRBV2
cdr3_aa: CATTRGTGELFF
cdr3_nt: TGTGCCACGACAAGGGGCACCGGGGAGCTGTTTTTT

cdr3_length: 15
d_call: TRBD1
j_call: TRBJ1-2
clone_size: .
v_call: TRBV7-8
cdr3_aa: CASSYGQGIAYGYTF
cdr3_nt: TGTGCCAGCAGCTACGGACAGGGGATCGCCTATGGCTACACCTTC

cdr3_length: 12
d_call: .
j_call: TRBJ1-3
clone_size: .
v_call: TRBV6-1
cdr3_aa: CASRRDRNTIYF
cdr3_nt: TGTGCCAGCAGGAGGGATAGAAACACCATATATTTT

cdr3_length: 11
d_call: .
j_call: TRBJ1-1
clone_size: .
v_call: TRBV9
cdr3_aa: CASSWSPGAFF
cdr3_nt: TGTGCCAGCAGCTGGTCCCCCGGGGCTTTCTTT

cdr3_length: 15
d_call: TRBD1
j_call: TRBJ1-6
clone_size: few
v_call: TRBV6-1
cdr3_aa: CASSELDRGNSPLHF
cdr3_nt: TGTGCCAGCAGTGAACTTGACAGGGGGAATTCACCCCTCCACTTT

cdr3_length: 12
d_call: TRBD1
j_call: TRBJ1-1
clone_size: once
v_call: TRBV6-5
cdr3_aa: CAIGQGTPEAFF
cdr3_nt: TGTGCCATCGGACAGGGAACGCCCGAAGCTTTCTTT

cdr3_length: 17
d_call: .
j_call: TRBJ2-1
clone_size: .
v_call: TRBV18
cdr3_aa: CASSPSRGRSKSDEQFF
cdr3_nt: TGTGCCAGCTCACCATCCCGAGGGCGGTCCAAAAGCGATGAGCAGTTCTTC

cdr3_length: 17
d_call: .
j_call: TRBJ1-5
clone_size: .
v_call: TRBV5-8
cdr3_aa: CASSLIVWTDSNQPQHF
cdr3_nt: TGTGCCAGCAGCTTGATTGTGTGGACCGATAGCAATCAGCCCCAGCATTTT

cdr3_length: 15
d_call: TRBD2
j_call: TRBJ2-3
clone_size: .
v_call: TRBV28
cdr3_aa: CASSSEAGSTDTQYF
cdr3_nt: TGTGCCAGCAGTTCCGAAGCGGGGAGCACAGATACGCAGTATTTT

cdr3_length: 14
d_call: .
j_call: TRBJ2-3
clone_size: .
v_call: TRBV7-2
cdr3_aa: CASRRGDETDTQYF
cdr3_nt: TGTGCCAGCAGAAGAGGGGACGAAACAGATACGCAGTATTTT

cdr3_length: 13
d_call: .
j_call: TRBJ2-2
clone_size: few
v_call: TRBV10-3
cdr3_aa: CAINPGSTGELFF
cdr3_nt: TGTGCCATCAACCCGGGAAGCACCGGGGAGCTGTTTTTT

cdr3_length: 16
d_call: TRBD1
j_call: TRBJ1-3
clone_size: few
v_call: TRBV27
cdr3_aa: CASSPGQGFSGNTIYF
cdr3_nt: TGTGCCAGCAGTCCCGGACAGGGATTCTCTGGAAACACCATATATTTT

cdr3_length: 15
d_call: TRBD1
j_call: TRBJ1-3
clone_size: many
v_call: TRBV6-5
cdr3_aa: CASRSPQGAGNTIYF
cdr3_nt: TGTGCCAGCAGAAGCCCACAGGGGGCTGGAAACACCATATATTTT

cdr3_length: 12
d_call: .
j_call: TRBJ2-1
clone_size: .
v_call: TRBV11-3
cdr3_aa: CASSLAGDEQFF
cdr3_nt: TGTGCCAGCAGCTTAGCCGGGGACGAGCAGTTCTTC

cdr3_length: 14
d_call: .
j_call: TRBJ2-7
clone_size: few
v_call: TRBV6-6
cdr3_aa: CASSYWGRIYEQYF
cdr3_nt: TGTGCCAGCAGTTACTGGGGCAGGATCTACGAGCAGTACTTC

cdr3_length: 10
d_call: .
j_call: TRBJ1-1
clone_size: .
v_call: TRBV10-1
cdr3_aa: CASKNTEAFF
cdr3_nt: TGCGCCAGCAAGAACACTGAAGCTTTCTTT

cdr3_length: 16
d_call: TRBD2
j_call: TRBJ2-5
clone_size: once
v_call: TRBV5-1
cdr3_aa: CASSPLTSGRAETQYF
cdr3_nt: TGCGCCAGCAGCCCGCTGACTAGCGGGAGGGCAGAGACCCAGTACTTC

cdr3_length: 14
d_call: .
j_call: TRBJ2-2
clone_size: .
v_call: TRBV27
cdr3_aa: CASGFLGPTGELFF
cdr3_nt: TGTGCCAGCGGTTTCTTGGGGCCCACCGGGGAGCTGTTTTTT

cdr3_length: 16
d_call: .
j_call: TRBJ1-3
clone_size: .
v_call: TRBV28
cdr3_aa: CASRPALDGSGNTIYF
cdr3_nt: TGTGCCAGCAGGCCGGCTCTCGACGGCTCTGGAAACACCATATATTTT

cdr3_length: 15
d_call: TRBD2
j_call: TRBJ2-3
clone_size: .
v_call: TRBV27
cdr3_aa: CASSTLAGRTDTQYF
cdr3_nt: TGTGCCAGCAGTACCTTAGCGGGACGGACAGATACGCAGTATTTT

cdr3_length: 14
d_call: .
j_call: TRBJ2-7
clone_size: .
v_call: TRBV10-3
cdr3_aa: CAISEAAREDEQYF
cdr3_nt: TGTGCCATCAGTGAGGCGGCCAGGGAGGACGAGCAGTACTTC

cdr3_length: 14
d_call: .
j_call: TRBJ1-1
clone_size: .
v_call: TRBV7-9
cdr3_aa: CASSPQTGHPEAFF
cdr3_nt: TGTGCCAGCAGCCCACAAACAGGGCACCCTGAAGCTTTCTTT

cdr3_length: 15
d_call: .
j_call: TRBJ1-4
clone_size: .
v_call: TRBV28
cdr3_aa: CASSLLGATNEKLFF
cdr3_nt: TGTGCCAGCAGTTTATTGGGTGCAACTAATGAAAAACTGTTTTTT

cdr3_length: 16
d_call: TRBD2
j_call: TRBJ2-7
clone_size: many
v_call: TRBV13
cdr3_aa: CASSQRVAGHSYEQYF
cdr3_nt: TGTGCCAGCAGCCAGAGGGTAGCGGGCCACTCCTACGAGCAGTACTTC

cdr3_length: 13
d_call: .
j_call: TRBJ1-6
clone_size: .
v_call: TRBV30
cdr3_aa: CAWQKGPNSPLHF
cdr3_nt: TGTGCCTGGCAAAAGGGCCCTAATTCACCCCTCCACTTT

cdr3_length: 15
d_call: .
j_call: TRBJ2-1
clone_size: medium-sized
v_call: TRBV9
cdr3_aa: CASSVGDGTYNEQFF
cdr3_nt: TGTGCCAGCAGCGTAGGGGACGGGACCTACAATGAGCAGTTCTTC

cdr3_length: 15
d_call: .
j_call: TRBJ2-2
clone_size: .
v_call: TRBV5-1
cdr3_aa: CASSAGPGVPGELFF
cdr3_nt: TGCGCCAGCAGCGCCGGTCCGGGGGTCCCCGGGGAGCTGTTTTTT

cdr3_length: 15
d_call: .
j_call: TRBJ1-1
clone_size: .
v_call: TRBV2
cdr3_aa: CASAKGSGANTEAFF
cdr3_nt: TGTGCCAGCGCCAAAGGGTCAGGGGCGAACACTGAAGCTTTCTTT